This is a list of T cell receptor beta chains from one sample in a study of shared clonotypes between healthy human individuals. Assay used: immunoSEQ multiplex PCR; TCRdb lists only in-frame clones, some missing. In the table there are a few million clones, roughly 90% of which are singletons. Sequenced input: naive CD4+ T cells from PBMCs. Every receptor here comes from a man younger than 35 in good health. Some clones in this sample may be carry-over from other donors' samples. The CDR3 runs from the conserved cysteine through the conserved F or W.

v_call: TRBV7-8; j_call: TRBJ1-5; cdr3_aa: CATTAGGTYQPQHF
v_call: TRBV18; j_call: TRBJ2-2; cdr3_aa: CASSPGTYTGELFF
v_call: TRBV6-5; j_call: TRBJ2-3; cdr3_aa: CASRYLGGADTQYF
v_call: TRBV29-1; j_call: TRBJ2-1; cdr3_aa: CSVSPRFSYNEQFF
v_call: TRBV2; j_call: TRBJ2-3; cdr3_aa: CASRLTDTQYF
v_call: TRBV7-9; j_call: TRBJ2-1; cdr3_aa: CASSLRPRVGNEQFF
v_call: TRBV9; j_call: TRBJ1-2; cdr3_aa: CASSAWGTGGYTF
v_call: TRBV28; j_call: TRBJ2-7; cdr3_aa: CASSSRTGGRYEQYF
v_call: TRBV5-4; j_call: TRBJ2-1; cdr3_aa: CASSSPGTSGRVVDEQFF
v_call: TRBV18; j_call: TRBJ1-2; cdr3_aa: CASSPQANYGYTF
v_call: TRBV7-9; j_call: TRBJ1-1; cdr3_aa: CASSLTMNTEAFF
v_call: TRBV27; j_call: TRBJ1-2; cdr3_aa: CASSGLLSGGWNGYTF
v_call: TRBV7-2; j_call: TRBJ2-1; cdr3_aa: CASTPDRGYNEQFF
v_call: TRBV2; j_call: TRBJ2-7; cdr3_aa: CASSFTVGEQYF
v_call: TRBV2; j_call: TRBJ2-2; cdr3_aa: CASSLTGRTGELFF
v_call: TRBV2; j_call: TRBJ2-7; cdr3_aa: CASDGAVVPYEQYF
v_call: TRBV28; j_call: TRBJ2-3; cdr3_aa: CASSAPLLNTQYF
v_call: TRBV7-2; j_call: TRBJ2-1; cdr3_aa: CASSLEVPFYNEQFF
v_call: TRBV30; j_call: TRBJ2-5; cdr3_aa: CAWSVRVGQETQYF
v_call: TRBV9; j_call: TRBJ2-5; cdr3_aa: CASSVDREETQYF
v_call: TRBV7-9; j_call: TRBJ2-5; cdr3_aa: CASSLNVGWETQYF
v_call: TRBV28; j_call: TRBJ1-2; cdr3_aa: CASSPPPTVRGYTF
v_call: TRBV25-1; j_call: TRBJ2-7; cdr3_aa: CASSLTGSRYEQYF
v_call: TRBV5-1; j_call: TRBJ2-7; cdr3_aa: CASSLGVPNYEQYF
v_call: TRBV5-1; j_call: TRBJ2-2; cdr3_aa: CASSLTGSTGELFF
v_call: TRBV28; j_call: TRBJ2-2; cdr3_aa: CASSLFQGASRNTGELFF
v_call: TRBV7-3; j_call: TRBJ2-2; cdr3_aa: CASSPGGAGTGELFF
v_call: TRBV29-1; j_call: TRBJ2-3; cdr3_aa: CSVEMSADTQYF
v_call: TRBV27; j_call: TRBJ2-3; cdr3_aa: CASSLTSADTQYF
v_call: TRBV4-3; j_call: TRBJ2-6; cdr3_aa: CASSQEAGANVLTF
v_call: TRBV28; j_call: TRBJ1-5; cdr3_aa: CASSLYRQGASNQPQHF
v_call: TRBV11-2; j_call: TRBJ2-6; cdr3_aa: CASSERFAGANVLTF